The clone carrying this T cell receptor (beta chain) was detected many times. Antigen unknown. The data originate from a study of read filtering for tumor transcriptome and immune sequencing. Across the study: DNase treatment preceded whole-transcriptome library preparation.

General study findings and limits: Sorted CD138-negative bone marrow cells were not purified T cells.

Sampling of bone marrow took place during active disease in every patient. V lost 1 base, J lost 3 bases, and 4 bases lay in between. The CDR3 consists of 13 residues. CDR1 is SEHNR and CDR2 is FQNEAQ in the germline V gene (reference sequence). The library was built from about 400 ng RNA with molecular barcoded adaptors for alpha/delta and beta/gamma chains. TCRdb recomputed calls from the reads with MiXCR, one row per CDR3 protein. This sample has 130,000 or so distinct CDR3 sequences, with roughly 13% found just once. The chain uses TRBV7-9 and TRBJ2-1; D not resolved. This TCR was sampled from a donor at least 40 years old with multiple myeloma. Material: a population of CD138-negative cells sorted from bone marrow. CDR3: CASSLVGYNEQFF. The CDR3 DNA reads as TGTGCCAGCAGCTTAGTGGGCTACAATGAGCAGTTCTTC.